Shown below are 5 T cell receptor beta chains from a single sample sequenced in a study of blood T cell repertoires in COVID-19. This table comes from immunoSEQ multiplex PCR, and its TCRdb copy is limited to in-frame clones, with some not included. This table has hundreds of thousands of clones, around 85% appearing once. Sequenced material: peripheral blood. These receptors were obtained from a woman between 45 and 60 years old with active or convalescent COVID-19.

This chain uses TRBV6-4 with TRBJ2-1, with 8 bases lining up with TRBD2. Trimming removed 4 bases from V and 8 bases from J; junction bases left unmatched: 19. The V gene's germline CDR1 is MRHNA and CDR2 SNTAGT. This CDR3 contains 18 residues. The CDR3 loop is CASSVRSLREGPSHEQFF. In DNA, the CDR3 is TGTGCCAGCAGTGTTAGGTCCTTACGGGAGGGCCCGTCGCATGAGCAGTTCTTC.

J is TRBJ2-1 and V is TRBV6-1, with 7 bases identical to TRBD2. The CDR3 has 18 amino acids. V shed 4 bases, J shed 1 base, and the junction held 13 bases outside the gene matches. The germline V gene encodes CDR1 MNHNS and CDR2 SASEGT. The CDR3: CASSGPDWREISYNEQFF. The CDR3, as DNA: TGTGCCAGCAGTGGACCTGACTGGCGGGAGATATCCTACAATGAGCAGTTCTTC.

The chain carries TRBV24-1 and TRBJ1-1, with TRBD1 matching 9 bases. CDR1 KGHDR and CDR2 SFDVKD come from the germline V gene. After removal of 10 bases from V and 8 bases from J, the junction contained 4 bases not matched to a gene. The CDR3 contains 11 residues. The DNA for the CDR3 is TGTGCCACACAGGGGGCCTCGGAAGCTTTCTTT. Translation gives CATQGASEAFF.

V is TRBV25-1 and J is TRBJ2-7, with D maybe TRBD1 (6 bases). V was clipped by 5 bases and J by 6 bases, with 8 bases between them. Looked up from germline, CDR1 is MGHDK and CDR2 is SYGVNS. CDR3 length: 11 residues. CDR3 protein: CASSRGGEQYF. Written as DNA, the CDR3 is TGTGCCAGCAGTCGAGGGGGCGAGCAGTACTTC.

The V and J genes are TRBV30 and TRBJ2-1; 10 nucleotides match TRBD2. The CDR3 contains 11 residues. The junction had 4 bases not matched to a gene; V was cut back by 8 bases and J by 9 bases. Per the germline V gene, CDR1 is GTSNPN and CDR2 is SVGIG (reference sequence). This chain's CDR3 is CALRTSGEQFF. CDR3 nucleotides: TGTGCCCTGCGGACTAGCGGTGAGCAGTTCTTC.